Below, one T cell receptor beta chain is given with its context. The antigen remains unidentified. The CDR3 totals 15 residues. J was trimmed by 7 bases and V by 4 bases; bases with no gene match: 10. CDR1 SGHRS and CDR2 YFSETQ come from the germline V gene. This record comes from a study of T cell repertoires in cytomegalovirus infection. Overall study: Alongside well-studied HLA-B-restricted CMV epitopes, recently identified HLA-C-restricted CMV epitopes were also used.

Findings and limits, study-wide: There were HLA-C-restricted CMV-specific TCR beta clonotypes dominating the ex vivo response.

TCRdb passed the reads through MiXCR, listing each CDR3 protein once. This sample carries 200,000 to 250,000 distinct CDR3 sequences, about 39% of them seen once, and the ten largest clones take 59%. Here the sequenced sample was CD8+ T cells from cultured PBMCs, taken from culture after CMV antigen stimulation. The chain links TRBV5-1 to TRBJ2-2; 7 nucleotides agree with TRBD1. This receptor was obtained from a human donor in good health (CMV status not recorded). Some clones in this sample may be carry-over from other donors' samples. The CDR3 DNA is TGCGCCAGCAGCAGGAGACAGGGAGAGGACGGGGAGCTGTTTTTT. Translation gives CASSRRQGEDGELFF.